This TCR beta chain stems from a study of shared clonotypes between healthy human individuals. Across the whole study: Used for every donor were three CD4 naive, three CD4 memory, two CD8 naive and one CD8 memory plate. Broader study findings: Clonotype sharing among the donors was expected to vary with sequencing depth.

V was clipped by 5 bases and J by 6 bases; unmatched bases: 6. Looked up from germline, CDR1 is SGHTA and CDR2 is FQGNSA. CDR3 size: 14 residues. On this clone: Its target is unknown.

Healthy HIV-negative adults without recent acute infections or vaccinations served as donors. Clones were sequenced by immunoSEQ multiplex PCR, and TCRdb holds only the in-frame ones, with some missing. Of millions of clones in the sample, approximately 95% were seen once. This receptor was identified in a man younger than 30 in good health. What was sequenced was naive CD4+ T cells sorted from blood. The subset: CD45RA+ positively selected. The V and J genes are TRBV7-2 and TRBJ2-1, with 8 positions matching TRBD2. CDR3 in amino acids: CASSPRTSINEQFF. The CDR3 DNA reads as TGTGCCAGCAGCCCACGGACTAGCATCAATGAGCAGTTCTTC. The complete variable domain, with remaining parts taken from reference TRBV7-2 and TRBJ2-1, reads GAGVSQSPSNKVTEKGKDVELRCDPISGHTALYWYRQSLGQGLEFLIYFQGNSAPDKSGLPSDRFSAERTGGSVSTLTIQRTQQEDSAVYLCASSPRTSINEQFFGPGTRLTVL.